A selection of T cell receptor beta chains follows, all from one sample in a study of identical twins. TCRdb recomputed calls from the 5' RACE reads with MiXCR, one row per CDR3 protein. The repertoire holds about 690,000 distinct CDR3 sequences, with 5.5% to 7.5% as singletons. Sequences were obtained from naive T cells sorted from blood. These receptors were obtained from a man younger than 30 in good health. The CDR3 runs from the conserved cysteine through the conserved F or W.

length: 15
V: TRBV5-5
J: TRBJ2-3
CDR3: CASSLSGSNGDTQYF

length: 15
V: TRBV20-1
J: TRBJ2-3
CDR3: CSANWEGLSTDTQYF

length: 14
V: TRBV14
J: TRBJ2-1
CDR3: CASSQELADDEQFF

length: 12
V: TRBV20-1
J: TRBJ2-1
CDR3: CSAQGVIGEQFF

length: 13
V: TRBV23-1
J: TRBJ2-2
CDR3: CASRSRVPGELFF

length: 16
V: TRBV18
J: TRBJ2-3
CDR3: CASSPPARGSTDTQYF

length: 14
V: TRBV20-1
J: TRBJ2-4
CDR3: CSASRGPAKNIQYF

length: 15
V: TRBV29-1
J: TRBJ1-2
CDR3: CSVRGQGPVYYGYTF

length: 17
V: TRBV5-1
J: TRBJ2-3
CDR3: CASSLEASGSGTDTQYF

length: 13
V: TRBV12-3/TRBV12-4
J: TRBJ2-7
CDR3: CASRPSWAYEQYF

length: 17
V: TRBV4-3
J: TRBJ1-3
CDR3: CASSQAPGQGTGNTIYF

length: 16
V: TRBV5-1
J: TRBJ2-2
CDR3: CASSLVAGLNTGELFF

length: 15
V: TRBV10-3
J: TRBJ2-5
CDR3: CAISESTGSQETQYF

length: 17
V: TRBV4-3
J: TRBJ2-1
CDR3: CASSQDSGREIYHEQFF

length: 14
V: TRBV20-1
J: TRBJ1-5
CDR3: CSATRQHSNQPQHF

length: 14
V: TRBV13
J: TRBJ2-1
CDR3: CASSILAAYNEQFF

length: 15
V: TRBV20-1
J: TRBJ2-2
CDR3: CSARPYRGDTGELFF

length: 15
V: TRBV12-3/TRBV12-4
J: TRBJ2-1
CDR3: CASSLQLAVYNEQFF

length: 13
V: TRBV9
J: TRBJ2-7
CDR3: CASSVGQQYEQYF

length: 16
V: TRBV11-2
J: TRBJ1-6
CDR3: CASSPARDRHNSPLHF

length: 19
V: TRBV4-2
J: TRBJ2-2
CDR3: CASSQVAKTSGIYTGELFF

length: 15
V: TRBV6-1
J: TRBJ2-1
CDR3: CASSPLQGKVHEQFF

length: 14
V: TRBV5-1
J: TRBJ2-3
CDR3: CASSGGQYTDTQYF

length: 14
V: TRBV2
J: TRBJ1-2
CDR3: CASSPRDSGYGYTF

length: 17
V: TRBV3-1
J: TRBJ2-7
CDR3: CASSRLTGTGIPYEQYF

length: 14
V: TRBV2
J: TRBJ2-1
CDR3: CASKGGGDYNEQFF

length: 12
V: TRBV10-3
J: TRBJ1-5
CDR3: CAISLGDQPQHF

length: 18
V: TRBV4-2
J: TRBJ2-2
CDR3: CASSQDKRGRALTGELFF

length: 15
V: TRBV3-1
J: TRBJ2-1
CDR3: CASNDDRSSYNEQFF

length: 13
V: TRBV6-5
J: TRBJ1-1
CDR3: CASSFERNTEAFF

length: 13
V: TRBV6-2/TRBV6-3
J: TRBJ2-7
CDR3: CASSYSQGYEQYF

length: 15
V: TRBV11-2
J: TRBJ2-5
CDR3: CASSLGPSRQETQYF

length: 14
V: TRBV28
J: TRBJ2-7
CDR3: CASSSPTGPYEQYF

length: 15
V: TRBV5-1
J: TRBJ2-1
CDR3: CASSNGQGGNNEQFF

length: 14
V: TRBV20-1
J: TRBJ2-5
CDR3: CSASRPVLGETQYF

length: 13
V: TRBV7-3
J: TRBJ2-7
CDR3: CASSPQGAREQYF

length: 12
V: TRBV10-2
J: TRBJ2-1
CDR3: CASSRANNEQFF

length: 14
V: TRBV6-5
J: TRBJ2-5
CDR3: CASSYGPNTGTQYF

length: 14
V: TRBV20-1
J: TRBJ2-7
CDR3: CSAAEGTGIHEQYF

length: 14
V: TRBV6-2/TRBV6-3
J: TRBJ2-6
CDR3: CATTKDTGANVLTF

length: 14
V: TRBV5-4
J: TRBJ1-2
CDR3: CASSLVQGGNGYTF

length: 17
V: TRBV5-1
J: TRBJ2-1
CDR3: CASSRTGTQRLYNEQFF